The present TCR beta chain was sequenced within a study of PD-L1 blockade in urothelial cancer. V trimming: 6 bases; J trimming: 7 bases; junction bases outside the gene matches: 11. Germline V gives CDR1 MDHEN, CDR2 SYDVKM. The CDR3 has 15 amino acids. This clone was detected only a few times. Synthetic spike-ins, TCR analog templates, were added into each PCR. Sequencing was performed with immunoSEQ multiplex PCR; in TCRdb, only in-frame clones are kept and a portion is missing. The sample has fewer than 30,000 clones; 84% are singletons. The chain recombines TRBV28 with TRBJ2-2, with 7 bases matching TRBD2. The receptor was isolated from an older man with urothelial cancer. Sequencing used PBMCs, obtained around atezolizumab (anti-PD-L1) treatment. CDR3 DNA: TGTGCCAGCAGCATCGCCGGGGGGATCGGCGGGGAGCTGTTTTTT. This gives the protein CASSIAGGIGGELFF.